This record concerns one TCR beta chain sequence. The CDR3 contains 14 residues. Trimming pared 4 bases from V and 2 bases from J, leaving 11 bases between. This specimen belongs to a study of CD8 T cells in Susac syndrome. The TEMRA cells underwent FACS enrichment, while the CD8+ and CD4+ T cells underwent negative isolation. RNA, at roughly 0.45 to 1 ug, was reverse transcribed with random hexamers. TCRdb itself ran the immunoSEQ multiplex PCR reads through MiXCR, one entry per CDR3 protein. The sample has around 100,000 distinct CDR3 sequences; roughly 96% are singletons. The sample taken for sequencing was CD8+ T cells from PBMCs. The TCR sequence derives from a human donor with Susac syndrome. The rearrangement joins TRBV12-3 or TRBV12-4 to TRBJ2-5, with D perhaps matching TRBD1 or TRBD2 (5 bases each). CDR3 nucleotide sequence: TGTGCCAGCAGTTCTGGGGGAAGGCAAGAGACCCAGTACTTC. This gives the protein CASSSGGRQETQYF.